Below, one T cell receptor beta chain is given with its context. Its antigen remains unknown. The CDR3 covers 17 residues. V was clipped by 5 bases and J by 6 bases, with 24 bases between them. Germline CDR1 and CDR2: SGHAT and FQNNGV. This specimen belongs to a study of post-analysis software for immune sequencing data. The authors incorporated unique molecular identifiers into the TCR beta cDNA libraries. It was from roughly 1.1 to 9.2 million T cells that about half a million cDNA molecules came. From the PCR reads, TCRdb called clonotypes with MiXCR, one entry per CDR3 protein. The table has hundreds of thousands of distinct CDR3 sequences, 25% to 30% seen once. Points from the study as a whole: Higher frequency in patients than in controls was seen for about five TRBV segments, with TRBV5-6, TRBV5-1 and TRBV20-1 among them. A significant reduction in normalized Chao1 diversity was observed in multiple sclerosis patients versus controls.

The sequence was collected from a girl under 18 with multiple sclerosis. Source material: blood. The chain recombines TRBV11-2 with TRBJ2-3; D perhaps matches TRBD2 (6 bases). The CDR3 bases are TGTGCCAGCAGCCTACGGCGATCCACAATACGGGGGGATACGCAGTATTTT. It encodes CASSLRRSTIRGDTQYF. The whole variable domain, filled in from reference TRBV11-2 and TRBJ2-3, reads EAGVAQSPRYKIIEKRQSVAFWCNPISGHATLYWYQQILGQGPKLLIQFQNNGVVDDSQLPKDRFSAERLKGVDSTLKIQPAKLEDSAVYLCASSLRRSTIRGDTQYFGPGTRLTVL.